The sequence of this T cell receptor (beta chain) was determined in a study of graft-versus-host responses after intestinal transplantation. Across the whole study: The study gave all recipients anti-thymocyte globulin induction, then tacrolimus and steroids for 2 to 3 years.

The CDR3 is made up of 14 amino acids. V was trimmed by 5 bases and J by 3 bases, leaving 14 bases between them. The germline gives CDR1 MNHNS, CDR2 SASEGT. Concerning this clone: Its antigen is not identified.

Sequenced by immunoSEQ multiplex PCR; TCRdb stores in-frame clones only, minus some. The sample includes about 110,000 clones, around 90% of them seen just once. This TCR came from a human donor who was the organ donor for an intestinal transplant. The V call is TRBV6-1, the J call TRBJ2-7; the D call may be TRBD1 or TRBD2 (5 bases each). The sequences come from unstimulated CD4+ T cells sorted from spleen or lymph node cells, collected before transplant. The CDR3 protein is CASSSRGVDYEQYF. The CDR3 region has the DNA TGTGCCAGCAGTTCCAGAGGGGTCGACTACGAGCAGTACTTC.